A single sample gave rise to the 25 T cell receptor beta chains below, sequenced in a study of OX40 agonist ivuxolimab in advanced cancers. This table comes from immunoSEQ multiplex PCR, and its TCRdb copy is limited to in-frame clones, with some not included. The table records roughly 77,000 clones, 85% to 95% of them present only once. The sample was CD4+ or CD8+ T cells sorted from blood, taken in a trial of the OX40 agonist ivuxolimab. The receptors were gathered from an adult with an advanced solid tumor such as melanoma, head and neck, liver or kidney cancer.

The chain carries TRBV9 and TRBJ1-1; possible D gene TRBD1, 6 bases. V lost 0 bases and J 2 bases, leaving 8 bases between the germline ends. Germline-derived CDR1 and CDR2 are SGDLS and YYNGEE. This CDR3 is built from 14 residues. This chain's CDR3 is CASSVAGVNTEAFF. The CDR3 DNA follows: TGTGCCAGCAGCGTAGCAGGGGTTAACACTGAAGCTTTCTTT. The variable domain in full, completed from reference TRBV9 and TRBJ1-1, reads DSGVTQTPKHLITATGQRVTLRCSPRSGDLSVYWYQQSLDQGLQFLIQYYNGEERAKGNILERFSAQQFPDLHSELNLSSLELGDSALYFCASSVAGVNTEAFFGQGTRLTVV.

This clone was observed once. The chain links TRBV7-6 to TRBJ2-7; 7 nucleotides match TRBD1. The CDR3 loop spans 15 amino acids. The germline gives CDR1 SGHVS, CDR2 FNYEAQ. The trim removed 1 base at V and 2 bases at J, leaving 5 bases unmatched. The CDR3 DNA sequence: TGTGCCAGCAGCTTAGGGTGGGGACAGACCTACGAGCAGTACTTC. Protein product: CASSLGWGQTYEQYF.

V is TRBV29-1 and J is TRBJ2-1; D is perhaps TRBD2 (5 bases). The CDR3 consists of 14 residues. V lost 7 bases and J lost 2, with 15 bases in between. CDR1 and CDR2 from the germline V gene are SQVTM and ANQGSEA. The CDR3 DNA reads TGCAGCGCCCCCCCCCACGGGACCTACAATGAGCAGTTCTTC. Translation: CSAPPHGTYNEQFF.

The chain links TRBV4-1 to TRBJ1-6, with D unclear. Germline CDR1 MGHRA, CDR2 YSYEKL. Trimming took 3 bases from V and 10 from J, leaving 10 bases between them. This CDR3 is 13 amino acids long. CDR3: CASSQGVGSPLHF. The CDR3 DNA sequence: TGCGCCAGCAGCCAGGGAGTAGGATCACCCCTCCACTTT.

This clone is a singleton in its sample. The chain combines TRBV29-1 with TRBJ1-2; possibly TRBD1 for D (6 bases). The CDR3 is 17 amino acids. Trimming took 6 bases from V and 5 from J, leaving 28 bases between them. The germline CDR1 and CDR2 sequences are SQVTM and ANQGSEA. As DNA, the CDR3 is TGCAGCGTCCCATCGTTCGTCAGGGGCTCAGGGAGGTATGGCTACACCTTC. This gives the protein CSVPSFVRGSGRYGYTF.

The V gene is TRBV27, the J gene TRBJ2-3; TRBD1 or TRBD2 may be the D gene (5 bases each). Trimming pared 5 bases from V and 4 bases from J, leaving 22 bases between. The CDR3 is made up of 17 amino acids. Germline V gene lookup returns CDR1 MNHEY and CDR2 SMNVEV (reference sequence). This chain's CDR3 is CASSPRSGTLYSDTQYF. Written as DNA, the CDR3 is TGTGCCAGCAGTCCCCGCTCCGGGACGCTCTATTCAGATACGCAGTATTTT.

The V gene is TRBV7-6, the J gene TRBJ2-2; D is undetermined. V lost 7 bases, J lost 8 bases, and 8 bases lay in between. This CDR3 is 11 amino acids long. Germline CDR1 SGHVS, CDR2 FNYEAQ. CDR3 nucleotide sequence: TGTGCCAGCAACTTTCAAGGGGAGCTGTTTTTT. This sequence encodes CASNFQGELFF.

This clone was seen only once. J is TRBJ2-7 and V is TRBV6-5; tentative D call: TRBD1 (5 bases). The V gene's germline CDR1 is MNHEY and CDR2 SVGAGI. Deletions cut 6 bases from V and 2 bases from J, with 14 bases between. There are 14 residues in the CDR3. CDR3 loop: CASRIKGVPYEQYF. The CDR3 region has the DNA TGTGCCAGCAGGATTAAAGGGGTACCCTACGAGCAGTACTTC.

The chain carries TRBV6-1 and TRBJ1-2; D perhaps matches TRBD1 (5 bases). Germline CDR1 reads MNHNS; CDR2 reads SASEGT. The V and J ends lost 6 bases and 2 bases respectively, with 10 bases between them. The CDR3 loop spans 13 amino acids. CDR3 DNA sequence: TGTGCCAGCAGCTGGGGGACCAACTATGGCTACACCTTC. This encodes CASSWGTNYGYTF.

The genes are TRBV14 and TRBJ1-4; D perhaps matches TRBD1 (5 bases). V lost 6 bases and J 2 bases, leaving 13 bases between the germline ends. The CDR3 has 15 residues. Germline assignment: CDR1 SGHDN and CDR2 FVKESK. As DNA, the CDR3 is TGTGCCAGCAGTCACCCACAGGAGACTAATGAAAAACTGTTTTTT. Residues: CASSHPQETNEKLFF.

The CDR3 region has the DNA TGTGCCAGCAGATTCCCTGGGGAAAAACTGTTTTTT. This translates into CASRFPGEKLFF. This chain joins TRBV27 and TRBJ1-4; D unclear. Germline V gives CDR1 MNHEY, CDR2 SMNVEV (reference sequence). This CDR3 is 12 amino acids long. Trimming stripped 6 bases from V and 8 bases from J, with 10 bases between.

The chain is built from TRBV9 and TRBJ1-5; D is possibly TRBD1 (5 bases). Trimming left V 1 base short and J 4 bases short, with 12 bases between. CDR3 length: 15 amino acids. Germline CDR1 reads SGDLS; CDR2 reads YYNGEE. CDR3 DNA: TGTGCCAGCAGCGTAAGAGGGGAAACGAATCAGCCCCAGCATTTT. It encodes CASSVRGETNQPQHF.

This clone has a handful of counts. The chain joins TRBV29-1 to TRBJ2-3; perhaps TRBD2 as D (7 bases). The V gene's germline CDR1 is SQVTM and CDR2 ANQGSEA. The V end lost 3 bases, the J end lost 0 bases, and 13 bases lay between the germline ends. The CDR3 is 15 amino acids. As DNA, the CDR3 is TGCAGCGTTGATGGGGGGGCCTTCAGCACAGATACGCAGTATTTT. This sequence encodes CSVDGGAFSTDTQYF.

As DNA, the CDR3 is TGTGCCAGCAGCTTATTGCTCTACGAGCAGTACTTC. Protein: CASSLLLYEQYF. The chain uses TRBV7-8 and TRBJ2-7; D unclear. The CDR3 covers 12 residues. Germline CDR1 and CDR2: SGHVS and FQNEAQ. The V end was cut by 2 bases, the J end by 3 bases, with 5 bases between.

The chain couples TRBV19 to TRBJ2-1; D is ambiguous. This CDR3 is 14 amino acids long. The ends were cut back, 1 base at V and 0 bases at J, with 4 bases in the middle. CDR1 and CDR2 (germline): LNHDA, SQIVND (reference sequence). The CDR3 sequence: CASSIGSSYNEQFF. For the CDR3, the DNA is TGTGCCAGTAGTATAGGAAGCTCCTACAATGAGCAGTTCTTC.

The genes are TRBV11-2 and TRBJ2-3; D not resolved. The CDR3 sequence is 11 residues long. Germline CDR1 SGHAT, CDR2 FQNNGV. V lost 4 bases, J lost 2 bases, and 1 base lay in between. CDR3: CASSSTDTQYF. The CDR3 coding sequence is TGTGCCAGCAGCTCCACAGATACGCAGTATTTT.

The rearrangement uses TRBV6-6 and TRBJ2-7, with D perhaps matching TRBD2 (7 bases). V lost 2 bases, J lost 1 base, and 9 bases lay in between. The CDR3 totals 14 residues. CDR1 is MNHNY, CDR2 SVGAGI, per germline (reference sequence). In DNA form, the CDR3 reads TGTGCCAGCAGTTACGGGGGGGCATCCTACGAGCAGTACTTC. It encodes CASSYGGASYEQYF.

The chain couples TRBV10-2 to TRBJ2-7; D is unresolved. The ends were cut back, 3 bases at V and 1 base at J, with 19 bases in the middle. The CDR3 covers 17 residues. Germline lookup yields CDR1 WSHSY and CDR2 SAAADI. CDR3 protein: CASSDLSAGTNSYEQYF. The CDR3 region has the DNA TGCGCCAGCAGTGACCTGTCTGCAGGTACCAATTCCTACGAGCAGTACTTC.

The rearrangement uses TRBV11-2 and TRBJ2-7, with 8 bases fitting TRBD1. This CDR3 has 13 residues. V was pared by 4 bases and J by 5 bases, with 4 bases of the junction left unmatched. Germline V gene data show CDR1 as SGHAT and CDR2 as FQNNGV. The CDR3 bases are TGTGCCAGCAGCTGGACAGGGCGGGACGAGCAGTACTTC. Translation gives CASSWTGRDEQYF.

This chain connects TRBV12-5 to TRBJ1-1; D might be TRBD1 (5 bases). Trimming pared 3 bases from V and 3 bases from J, leaving 11 bases between. CDR1 is LGHNT, CDR2 FRNRAP, per germline. The CDR3 length is 14 residues. This chain's CDR3 is CASGFQTVYTEAFF. The DNA for the CDR3 is TGTGCTAGTGGTTTCCAGACAGTGTACACTGAAGCTTTCTTT.

This chain joins TRBV27 and TRBJ2-1; 14 bases agree with TRBD2. Germline V CDR1 and CDR2: MNHEY, SMNVEV (reference sequence). V was pared by 6 bases and J by 5 bases, with 3 bases of the junction left unmatched. The CDR3 has 15 residues. The CDR3 nucleotides read TGTGCCAGCAGCCCGACTAGCGGGGGGGACAATGAGCAGTTCTTC. Residues: CASSPTSGGDNEQFF.

V gene TRBV4-1 combines with J gene TRBJ1-1; D unresolved. This CDR3 spans 12 amino acids. In germline, CDR1 is MGHRA, CDR2 YSYEKL. Trimming removed 6 bases from V and 7 bases from J, with 12 bases in between. The CDR3 sequence is CASRAGQSEAFF. The CDR3 bases are TGCGCCAGCAGGGCCGGGCAGAGTGAAGCTTTCTTT.

This chain links TRBV25-1 with TRBJ1-1, with a possible D match to TRBD1 (6 bases). V dropped 4 bases and J dropped 4 bases, with 16 bases sitting between them. In germline, CDR1 is MGHDK, CDR2 SYGVNS. The length of the CDR3 is 15 residues. DNA for the CDR3: TGTGCCAGCAGTGGCTGGGGGCGGGTGGGCACTGAAGCTTTCTTT. This gives the protein CASSGWGRVGTEAFF.

This CDR3 is CASPSAYSNQPQHF. In nucleotides, the CDR3 is TGTGCCAGCCCTTCGGCGTATAGCAATCAGCCCCAGCATTTT. The chain employs TRBV6-8 and TRBJ1-5; D unresolved. V was cut by 8 bases and J by 0 bases, with 11 bases left in between. From germline, CDR1 is MNHGY and CDR2 SAAAGT. The CDR3 is 14 residues long.

The J gene is TRBJ1-6, the V gene TRBV12-2. TRBV12-2 has pseudogene status. The CDR3 runs to 15 residues. The CDR3 is CASRTDLFANSPLHF. The CDR3 bases are TGTGCAAGTCGTACCGATCTTTTCGCTAATTCACCCCTCCACTTT.